The 21 T cell receptor beta chains below come from one sample, sequenced in a study of blood T cell repertoires in COVID-19. The method was immunoSEQ multiplex PCR; TCRdb's version includes in-frame clones alone and lacks a portion of them. Of some 300,000 clones in the sample, about 87% were seen once. The sequencing sample was made of peripheral blood. The origin of the receptors is a woman aged 30 to 39 who had recovered from COVID-19.

The J gene is TRBJ1-1, the V gene TRBV9; no firm D call. Germline V lookup: CDR1 SGDLS, CDR2 YYNGEE. Trimming took off 3 bases at V and 4 bases at J, with 13 bases between the two ends. This CDR3 is built from 14 residues. The CDR3 sequence is CASSGRAVSTEAFF. The CDR3 DNA sequence: TGTGCCAGCAGCGGGAGGGCGGTAAGCACTGAAGCTTTCTTT.

This chain links TRBV5-1 with TRBJ1-2, with 8 bases fitting TRBD1. Per the germline V gene, CDR1 is SGHRS and CDR2 is YFSETQ. The trim removed 2 bases at V and 4 bases at J, leaving 7 bases unmatched. This CDR3 has 15 amino acids. The CDR3 here is CASSLPGQVSYGYTF. The CDR3 DNA is TGCGCCAGCAGCTTACCGGGACAGGTGTCCTATGGCTACACCTTC.

The gene calls are TRBV24-1 and TRBJ1-6, with D possibly TRBD1 on 6 matching bases. This CDR3 contains 16 residues. Looked up from germline, CDR1 is KGHDR and CDR2 is SFDVKD. V was cut by 7 bases and J by 3 bases, with 15 bases left in between. The CDR3 DNA reads as TGTGCCACCAGCTCCTCGACAGGCGGCTATAATTCACCCCTCCACTTT. This codes for CATSSSTGGYNSPLHF.

V gene TRBV28 combines with J gene TRBJ2-7; D may be TRBD1 (5 bases). Germline V gives CDR1 MDHEN, CDR2 SYDVKM. The CDR3 length is 14 residues. Trimming took off 7 bases at V and 6 bases at J, with 19 bases between the two ends. CDR3: CASNQGLNRFEQYF. Written as DNA, the CDR3 is TGTGCCAGCAATCAGGGTCTCAACAGGTTCGAGCAGTACTTC.

This clone was observed a handful of times. The gene calls are TRBV28 and TRBJ2-6; 9 bases map to TRBD1. CDR1 and CDR2 from the germline V gene are MDHEN and SYDVKM. CDR3 size: 14 residues. J was trimmed by 4 bases and V by 8 bases; bases with no gene match: 3. DNA for the CDR3: TGTGCCAGCGACAGGGGGTACGGGGCCAACGTCCTGACTTTC. As protein: CASDRGYGANVLTF.

The chain couples TRBV5-6 to TRBJ2-7; TRBD1 is a possible D gene (5 bases). Deletions cut 2 bases from V and 2 bases from J, with 11 bases between. This CDR3 has 14 residues. Germline values: CDR1 SGHDT, CDR2 YYEEEE. CDR3 sequence (DNA): TGTGCCAGCAGCTTCGACAGTGAAGCCTACGAGCAGTACTTC. It encodes CASSFDSEAYEQYF.

The chain combines TRBV7-9 with TRBJ1-1, with TRBD1 matching 7 bases. J gave up 5 bases and V 6 bases, and 6 bases lay outside the gene matches. Germline V gene sequence: CDR1 SEHNR, CDR2 FQNEAQ (reference sequence). This CDR3 has 13 residues. For the CDR3, the DNA is TGTGCCAGCAGAACAGGGGTGGGGACTGAAGCTTTCTTT. Translating gives CASRTGVGTEAFF. The whole variable domain, filled in from reference TRBV7-9 and TRBJ1-1, reads DTGVSQNPRHKITKRGQNVTFRCDPISEHNRLYWYRQTLGQGPEFLTYFQNEAQLEKSRLLSDRFSAERPKGSFSTLEIQRTEQGDSAMYLCASRTGVGTEAFFGQGTRLTVV.

This chain joins TRBV28 and TRBJ1-1, with 7 bases lining up with TRBD1. The CDR3 totals 14 residues. The germline gives CDR1 MDHEN, CDR2 SYDVKM. J gave up 5 bases and V 5 bases, and 8 bases lay outside the gene matches. CDR3 in DNA: TGTGCCAGCAGTAAACAGGGGTTGGGGACTGAAGCTTTCTTT. Protein: CASSKQGLGTEAFF.

The J gene is TRBJ2-5, the V gene TRBV16; TRBD1 aligns across 7 bases. The CDR3 totals 15 residues. CDR1 is KGHSY and CDR2 is FQNENV in the germline V gene. Losses at the gene ends were 2 bases for V and 3 bases for J; bases not matched to a gene: 6. CDR3 amino acids: CASSQPPTGEETQYF. The CDR3 DNA reads as TGTGCCAGCAGCCAACCTCCCACAGGGGAAGAGACCCAGTACTTC.

The rearrangement links TRBV9 to TRBJ2-5; D is undetermined. The germline V gene has CDR1 SGDLS and CDR2 YYNGEE. V was cut by 2 bases and J by 0 bases, with 11 bases left in between. The CDR3 is 15 amino acids. CDR3 coding DNA: TGTGCCAGCAGCGTCGCTAGTGCGTACCAAGAGACCCAGTACTTC. This encodes CASSVASAYQETQYF.

The rearrangement uses TRBV24-1 and TRBJ2-1; 8 positions agree with TRBD1. The CDR3 runs 15 residues. The V gene end was trimmed by 1 base and the J gene end by 5 bases; junction bases not matched to a gene: 3. Germline V gives CDR1 KGHDR, CDR2 SFDVKD. The CDR3 here is CATSDLETGDNEQFF. DNA for the CDR3: TGTGCCACCAGTGATTTAGAGACAGGGGACAATGAGCAGTTCTTC.

The CDR3 here is CATTKHSPGQYSNQPQHF. The CDR3, as DNA: TGTGCCACCACCAAACATTCACCCGGACAGTATAGCAATCAGCCCCAGCATTTT. The chain couples TRBV24-1 to TRBJ1-5, with TRBD1 as a possible D gene (6 bases). CDR3 size: 18 residues. V was cut by 8 bases and J by 0 bases, with 22 bases left in between. Germline CDR1 is KGHDR and CDR2 is SFDVKD.

The J gene is TRBJ2-7, the V gene TRBV27; the D gene is possibly TRBD1 (6 bases). The V end lost 1 base, the J end lost 3 bases, and 10 bases lay between the germline ends. This CDR3 is 14 amino acids long. Germline V gives CDR1 MNHEY, CDR2 SMNVEV (reference sequence). This CDR3 reads CASSLFPGDYEQYF. CDR3 DNA sequence: TGTGCCAGCAGTTTATTCCCAGGGGACTACGAGCAGTACTTC.

V gene TRBV4-2 combines with J gene TRBJ1-4; maybe TRBD1 (5 bases). Per germline, CDR1 LGHNA and CDR2 YNFKEQ. This CDR3 contains 16 residues. V lost 0 bases and J 3 bases, leaving 11 bases between the germline ends. The CDR3 coding sequence is TGTGCCAGCAGCCAAGATGGAGGGGCGTCTAATGAAAAACTGTTTTTT. Encoded protein: CASSQDGGASNEKLFF.

The chain combines TRBV2 with TRBJ1-6; the match to TRBD1 covers 10 bases. Germline V gene lookup returns CDR1 SNHLY and CDR2 FYNNEI. V lost 7 bases and J lost 10; bases outside the gene matches: 10. This CDR3 has 15 amino acids. The CDR3 nucleotides are TGTGCCAGCAATCCGGGACAGGGGCCGGGATCACCCCTCCACTTT. This encodes CASNPGQGPGSPLHF.

The chain has TRBV5-1 and TRBJ1-5; D possibly corresponds to TRBD1 (5 bases). This CDR3 region has 15 residues. The V and J ends lost 5 bases and 2 bases respectively, with 14 bases between them. Germline V CDR1 and CDR2: SGHRS, YFSETQ. CDR3: CASRGWGNGNQPQHF. CDR3 DNA sequence: TGCGCCAGCAGGGGGTGGGGCAATGGCAATCAGCCCCAGCATTTT.

The chain employs TRBV10-3 and TRBJ1-1; D might be TRBD1 (5 bases). Germline assignment: CDR1 ENHRY and CDR2 SYGVKD. The length of the CDR3 is 13 residues. Trimming stripped 11 bases from V and 0 bases from J, with 13 bases between. The CDR3 DNA follows: TGTGCCGTCGGGGGTGAGGTGAACACTGAAGCTTTCTTT. As protein: CAVGGEVNTEAFF.

The chain has TRBV28 and TRBJ1-1, with 9 positions matching TRBD1. Germline trimming cut 3 bases from V and 4 bases from J; bases unmatched to any gene: 3. The CDR3 consists of 14 residues. Germline V gives CDR1 MDHEN, CDR2 SYDVKM. The CDR3 here is CASSLDRGATEAFF. The CDR3 nucleotides are TGTGCCAGCAGTTTGGACAGGGGAGCCACTGAAGCTTTCTTT.

The V call is TRBV28, the J call TRBJ2-5; D uncertain. V gave up 5 bases and J gave up 4 bases, with 14 bases separating them. This CDR3 is built from 14 residues. Germline lookup yields CDR1 MDHEN and CDR2 SYDVKM. The CDR3, as DNA: TGTGCCAGCAGTATAACAACCCCGGGAGAGACCCAGTACTTC. Encoded protein: CASSITTPGETQYF.

This sequence joins TRBV5-1 and TRBJ1-6, with D uncertain. This CDR3 has 16 residues. Germline V gene lookup returns CDR1 SGHRS and CDR2 YFSETQ. V shed 4 bases and J shed 4 bases, with 15 bases lying between them. The CDR3 nucleotides are TGCGCCAGCAGCCTGACACCGGGAAATTATAATTCACCCCTCCACTTT. It yields the protein CASSLTPGNYNSPLHF. The full variable domain, completed using reference TRBV5-1 and TRBJ1-6, is KAGVTQTPRYLIKTRGQQVTLSCSPISGHRSVSWYQQTPGQGLQFLFEYFSETQRNKGNFPGRFSGRQFSNSRSEMNVSTLELGDSALYLCASSLTPGNYNSPLHFGNGTRLTVT.

V is TRBV2 and J is TRBJ1-5; tentative D call: TRBD1 (5 bases). V lost 5 bases to trimming and J lost 5 bases, with 19 bases between them. The CDR3 consists of 16 residues. Germline assignment: CDR1 SNHLY and CDR2 FYNNEI. CDR3 bases: TGTGCCAGCAGTCATAGCCAGGGTGGGGTAGATCAGCCCCAGCATTTT. It is translated as CASSHSQGGVDQPQHF.